Sequencing of this T cell receptor (beta chain) was carried out in a study of T-cell reconstitution after alpha-beta-depleted transplantation in children. This CDR3 contains 15 residues. Germline-derived CDR1 and CDR2 are SGHDT and YYEEEE. V shed 3 bases and J 5 bases; nucleotides not matched to a gene: 9. For TCRbeta, the library was prepared with unique molecular identifiers. TCRdb independently ran MiXCR on the PCR reads; one entry per CDR3 protein. Of some 200,000 distinct CDR3 sequences listed, 8% to 10% are singletons. This specimen consisted of PBMCs from the stem cell graft donor, obtained from the stem cell graft. The receptor was isolated from a human donor who donated a stem cell graft to a child with acute lymphoblastic leukemia. This sequence joins TRBV5-6 and TRBJ2-5; 8 bases map to TRBD1. The CDR3 DNA reads as TGTGCCAGCAGCTCCTCCCCTGGACAGGGCGAGACCCAGTACTTC. Residues: CASSSSPGQGETQYF.